The clone carrying this T cell receptor (beta chain) was seen more than once but under ten times. The V end lost 3 bases, the J end lost 3 bases, and 9 bases lay between the germline ends. The V gene's germline CDR1 is SGHTA and CDR2 FQGNSA. CDR3 length: 13 amino acids. The record originates from a study of early T cells in non-severe SARS-CoV-2 infection. Unique molecular identifiers tagged individual cDNA molecules. TCRdb reanalysed the 5' RACE reads using MiXCR and keeps one entry per CDR3 protein. The table records 45,000 to 65,000 distinct CDR3 sequences, roughly an eighth of them present only once.

This rearrangement joins TRBV7-2 to TRBJ2-7; D not resolved. Sequenced material: whole blood, taken at baseline. The clonotype comes from an adult who was a healthcare worker with PCR-confirmed SARS-CoV-2 infection or an uninfected control (not recorded which). The CDR3 coding sequence is TGTGCCAGCAGCTTGTCGTCGGGCTACGAGCAGTACTTC. Translating it yields CASSLSSGYEQYF.